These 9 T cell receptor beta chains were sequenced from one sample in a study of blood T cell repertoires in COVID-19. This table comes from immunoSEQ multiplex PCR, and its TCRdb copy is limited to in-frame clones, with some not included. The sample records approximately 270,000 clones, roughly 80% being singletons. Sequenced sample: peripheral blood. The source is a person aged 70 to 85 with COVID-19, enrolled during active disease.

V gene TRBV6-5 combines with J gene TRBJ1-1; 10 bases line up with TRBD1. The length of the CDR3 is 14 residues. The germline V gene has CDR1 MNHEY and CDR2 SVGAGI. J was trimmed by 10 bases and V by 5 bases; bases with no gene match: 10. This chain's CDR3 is CASSTPGTGVLAFF. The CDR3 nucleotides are TGTGCCAGCAGTACACCTGGGACAGGGGTTCTAGCTTTCTTT.

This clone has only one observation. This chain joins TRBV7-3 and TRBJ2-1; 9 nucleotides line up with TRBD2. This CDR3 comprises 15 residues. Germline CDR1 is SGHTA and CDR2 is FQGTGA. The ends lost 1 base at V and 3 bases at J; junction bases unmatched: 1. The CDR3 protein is CASSLRLADYNEQFF. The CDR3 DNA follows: TGTGCCAGCAGCTTAAGACTAGCGGACTACAATGAGCAGTTCTTC.

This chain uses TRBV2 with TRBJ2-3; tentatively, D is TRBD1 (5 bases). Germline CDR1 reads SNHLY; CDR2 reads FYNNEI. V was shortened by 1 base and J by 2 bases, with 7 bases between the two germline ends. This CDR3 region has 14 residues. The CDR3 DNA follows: TGTGCCAGCAGTGAAGGGGGCCCCACAGATACGCAGTATTTT. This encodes CASSEGGPTDTQYF. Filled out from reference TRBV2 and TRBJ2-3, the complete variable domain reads EPEVTQTPSHQVTQMGQEVILRCVPISNHLYFYWYRQILGQKVEFLVSFYNNEISEKSEIFDDQFSVERPDGSNFTLKIRSTKLEDSAMYFCASSEGGPTDTQYFGPGTRLTVL.

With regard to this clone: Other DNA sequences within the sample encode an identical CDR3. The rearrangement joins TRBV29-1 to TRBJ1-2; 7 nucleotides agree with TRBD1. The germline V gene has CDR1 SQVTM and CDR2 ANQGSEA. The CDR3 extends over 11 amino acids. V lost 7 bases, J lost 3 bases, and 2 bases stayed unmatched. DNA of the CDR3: TGCAGCGCAGGACAGGACTATGGCTACACCTTC. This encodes CSAGQDYGYTF.

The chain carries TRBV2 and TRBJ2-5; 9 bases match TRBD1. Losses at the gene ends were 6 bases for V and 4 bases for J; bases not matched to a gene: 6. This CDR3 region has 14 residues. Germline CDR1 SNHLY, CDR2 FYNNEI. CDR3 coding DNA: TGTGCCAGCAGAAGGACAGGGGCCAGAGAGACCCAGTACTTC. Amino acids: CASRRTGARETQYF.

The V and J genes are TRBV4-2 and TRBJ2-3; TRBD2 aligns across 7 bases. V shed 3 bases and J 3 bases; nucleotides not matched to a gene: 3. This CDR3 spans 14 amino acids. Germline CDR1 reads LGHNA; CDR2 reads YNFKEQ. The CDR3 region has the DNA TGTGCCAGCAGCCAGGGGCGGGAGACAGATACGCAGTATTTT. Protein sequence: CASSQGRETDTQYF.

The CDR3 spells CASSRSGVAGGNTGELFF. The CDR3 DNA reads as TGCGCCAGCAGCCGGAGTGGCGTAGCGGGAGGCAACACCGGGGAGCTGTTTTTT. The rearrangement links TRBV5-1 to TRBJ2-2; 10 nucleotides align to TRBD2. The CDR3 spans 18 residues. Germline loops: CDR1 SGHRS, CDR2 YFSETQ. V was pared by 4 bases and J by 2 bases, with 11 bases of the junction left unmatched.

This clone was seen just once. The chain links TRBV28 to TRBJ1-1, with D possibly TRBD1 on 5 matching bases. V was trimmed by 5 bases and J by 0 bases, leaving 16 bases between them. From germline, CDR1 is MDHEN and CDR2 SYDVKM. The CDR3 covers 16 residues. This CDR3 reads CASSRLRVRMNTEAFF. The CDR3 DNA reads TGTGCCAGCAGTCGCCTCAGGGTGAGGATGAACACTGAAGCTTTCTTT.

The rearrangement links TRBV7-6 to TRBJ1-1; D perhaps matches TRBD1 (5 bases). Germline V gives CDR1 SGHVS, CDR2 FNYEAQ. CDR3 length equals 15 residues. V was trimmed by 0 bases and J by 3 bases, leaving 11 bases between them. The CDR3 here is CASSLAQAPDTEAFF. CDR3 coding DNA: TGTGCCAGCAGCTTAGCACAGGCCCCGGACACTGAAGCTTTCTTT.